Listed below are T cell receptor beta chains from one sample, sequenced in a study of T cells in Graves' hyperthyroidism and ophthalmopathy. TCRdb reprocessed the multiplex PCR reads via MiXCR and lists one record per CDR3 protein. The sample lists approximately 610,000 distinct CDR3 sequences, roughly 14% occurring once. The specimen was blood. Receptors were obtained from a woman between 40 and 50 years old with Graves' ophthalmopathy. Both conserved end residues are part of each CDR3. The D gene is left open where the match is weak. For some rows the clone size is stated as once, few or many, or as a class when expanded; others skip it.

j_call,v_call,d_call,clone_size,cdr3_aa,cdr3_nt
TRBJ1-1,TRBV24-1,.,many,CATSDLVRDGLNTEAFF,TGTGCCACCAGTGATTTGGTAAGGGACGGCCTGAACACTGAAGCTTTCTTT
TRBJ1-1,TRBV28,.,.,CASSLNPQGGTEAFF,TGTGCCAGCAGTTTAAACCCACAGGGAGGCACTGAAGCTTTCTTT
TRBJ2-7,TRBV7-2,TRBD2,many,CASSLGTSGRDEQYF,TGTGCCAGCAGCTTAGGAACTAGCGGGAGAGACGAGCAGTACTTC
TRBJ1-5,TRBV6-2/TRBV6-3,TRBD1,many,CASSPRQGDQPQHF,TGTGCCAGCAGTCCCCGACAGGGTGATCAGCCCCAGCATTTT
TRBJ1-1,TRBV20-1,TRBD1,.,CSALTGATEAFF,TGCAGTGCGTTGACAGGGGCCACTGAAGCTTTCTTT
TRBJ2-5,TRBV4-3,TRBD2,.,CASSPWTSAETQYF,TGCGCCAGCAGCCCTTGGACTAGTGCTGAGACCCAGTACTTC
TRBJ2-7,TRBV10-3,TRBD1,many,CAITRDSTYEQYF,TGTGCCATCACCCGGGACAGTACCTACGAGCAGTACTTC
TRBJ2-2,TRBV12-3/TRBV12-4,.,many,CASSLVVTGELFF,TGTGCCAGCAGTTTAGTAGTCACCGGGGAGCTGTTTTTT
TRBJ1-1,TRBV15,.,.,CATSSTYRATEAFF,TGTGCCACCAGCAGCACCTATCGAGCCACTGAAGCTTTCTTT
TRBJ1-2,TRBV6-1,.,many,CASSDGVGARYGYTF,TGTGCCAGCAGTGATGGAGTGGGGGCGCGTTATGGCTACACCTTC
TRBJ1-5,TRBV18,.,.,CASSPGGFRPQHF,TGTGCCAGCTCACCAGGGGGGTTCCGTCCCCAGCATTTT
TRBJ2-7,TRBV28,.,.,CASSFAQSGYEQYF,TGTGCTAGCAGTTTCGCACAGAGTGGTTACGAGCAGTACTTC
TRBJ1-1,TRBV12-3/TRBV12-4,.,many,CASSPHRTPNTEAFF,TGTGCCAGCAGTCCACATCGGACACCTAACACTGAAGCTTTCTTT
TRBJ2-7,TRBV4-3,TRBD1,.,CASSQSGQDYEQYF,TGCGCCAGCAGCCAATCGGGACAGGACTACGAGCAGTACTTC
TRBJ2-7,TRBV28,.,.,CASVLGEHEQYF,TGTGCCAGCGTATTAGGGGAGCACGAGCAGTACTTC
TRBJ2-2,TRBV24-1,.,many,CATSEVGTGELFF,TGTGCCACCAGTGAAGTAGGGACCGGGGAGCTGTTTTTT
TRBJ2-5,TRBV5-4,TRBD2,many,CASSLGGLARETQYF,TGTGCCAGCAGCTTGGGAGGACTAGCCCGAGAGACCCAGTACTTC
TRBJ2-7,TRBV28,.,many,CASSWVPAEQYF,TGTGCCAGCAGTTGGGTACCGGCCGAGCAGTACTTC
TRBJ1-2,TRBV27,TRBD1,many,CASTSLGFGQGYGYTF,TGTGCCAGCACCTCCCTTGGGTTCGGACAGGGCTATGGCTACACCTTC
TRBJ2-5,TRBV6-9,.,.,CASSYTGTKTQYF,TGTGCCAGCAGTTATACAGGGACGAAGACCCAGTACTTC
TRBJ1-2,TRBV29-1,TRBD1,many,CSGRTGGTYGYTF,TGCAGCGGTCGCACAGGGGGCACCTATGGCTACACCTTC
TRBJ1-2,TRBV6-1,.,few,CAGRRGEDYGYTF,TGTGCCGGGCGACGGGGAGAGGACTATGGCTACACCTTC
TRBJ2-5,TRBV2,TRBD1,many,CASSADRMETQYF,TGTGCCAGCAGCGCGGACAGGATGGAGACCCAGTACTTC
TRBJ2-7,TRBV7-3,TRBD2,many,CASSLNGGGLAEPQYF,TGTGCCAGCAGCTTAAATGGCGGGGGGCTAGCGGAGCCCCAATACTTC
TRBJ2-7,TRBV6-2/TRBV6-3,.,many,CASSWDLRYEQYF,TGTGCCAGCAGTTGGGACCTGAGGTACGAGCAGTACTTC
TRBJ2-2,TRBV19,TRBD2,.,CASRGGLADYTGELFF,TGTGCCAGTAGGGGGGGACTAGCGGATTACACCGGGGAGCTGTTTTTT
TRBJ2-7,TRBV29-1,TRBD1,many,CSVDGLGGQGAYEQYF,TGCAGCGTTGATGGTTTAGGGGGACAGGGGGCATACGAGCAGTACTTC
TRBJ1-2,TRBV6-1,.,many,CASSADGTLYGYTF,TGTGCCAGCAGTGCCGACGGAACATTGTATGGCTACACCTTC
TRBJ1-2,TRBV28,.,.,CASSLYGRKNYGYTF,TGTGCCAGCAGTTTATATGGCAGGAAAAACTATGGCTACACCTTC
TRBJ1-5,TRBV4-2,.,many,CASSQDLELRPQHF,TGTGCCAGCAGCCAAGATCTGGAGTTACGGCCCCAGCATTTT
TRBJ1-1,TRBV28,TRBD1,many,CASRGTGDPIEAFF,TGTGCCAGCAGGGGCACAGGGGACCCTATTGAAGCTTTCTTT
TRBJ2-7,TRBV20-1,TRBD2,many,CSAPNPAGLAGSEQYF,TGCAGTGCGCCCAATCCCGCGGGGCTAGCGGGATCCGAGCAGTACTTC
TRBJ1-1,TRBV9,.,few,CASSVASEGTEAFF,TGTGCCAGCAGCGTAGCGTCTGAAGGTACTGAAGCTTTCTTT
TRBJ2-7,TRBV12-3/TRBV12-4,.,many,CASSPPGTLAYEQYF,TGTGCCAGCAGCCCTCCGGGGACGCTAGCCTACGAGCAGTACTTC
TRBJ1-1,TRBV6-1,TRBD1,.,CASQDRLNTEAFF,TGTGCCAGCCAGGACAGGTTGAACACTGAAGCTTTCTTT
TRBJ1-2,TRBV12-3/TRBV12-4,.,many,CASRATDNYGYTF,TGTGCCAGCAGAGCGACAGATAACTATGGCTACACCTTC
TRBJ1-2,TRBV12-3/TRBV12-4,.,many,CASSFRPNTQLDYGYTF,TGTGCCAGCAGTTTCCGGCCAAACACCCAACTCGACTATGGCTACACCTTC
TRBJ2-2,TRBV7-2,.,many,CASSLISTSGELFF,TGTGCCAGCAGCTTAATCAGCACCTCCGGGGAGCTGTTTTTT
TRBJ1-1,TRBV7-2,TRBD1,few,CASSGTGADTEAFF,TGTGCCAGCAGCGGGACAGGGGCGGACACTGAAGCTTTCTTT
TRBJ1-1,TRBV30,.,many,CAWTMIWADMNTEAFF,TGTGCCTGGACTATGATCTGGGCAGACATGAACACTGAAGCTTTCTTT